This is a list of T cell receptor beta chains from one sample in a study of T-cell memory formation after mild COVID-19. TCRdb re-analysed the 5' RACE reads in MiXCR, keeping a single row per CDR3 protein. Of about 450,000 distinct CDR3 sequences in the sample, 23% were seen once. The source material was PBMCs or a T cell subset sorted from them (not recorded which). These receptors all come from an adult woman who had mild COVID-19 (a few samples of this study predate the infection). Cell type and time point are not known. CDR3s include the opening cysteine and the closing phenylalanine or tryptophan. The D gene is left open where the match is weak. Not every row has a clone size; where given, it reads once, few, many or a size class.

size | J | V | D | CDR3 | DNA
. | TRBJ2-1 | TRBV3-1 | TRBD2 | CASSQDRGGPWNEQFF | TGTGCCAGCAGCCAAGATCGCGGGGGGCCTTGGAATGAGCAGTTCTTC
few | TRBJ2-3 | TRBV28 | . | CATREIGDTQYF | TGTGCCACCCGGGAAATCGGGGATACGCAGTATTTT
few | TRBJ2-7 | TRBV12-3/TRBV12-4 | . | CASSFLVGEQYF | TGTGCCAGCAGTTTTTTGGTTGGGGAGCAGTACTTC
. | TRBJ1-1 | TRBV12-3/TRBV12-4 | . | CASSPTGFLHTEAFF | TGTGCCAGCAGTCCAACAGGGTTCCTGCACACTGAAGCTTTCTTT
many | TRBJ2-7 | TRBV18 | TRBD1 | CASSPGQGGEQYF | TGTGCCAGCTCACCAGGACAGGGTGGCGAGCAGTACTTC
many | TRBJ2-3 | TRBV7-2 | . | CASSLLGGGTDTQYF | TGTGCCAGCAGCTTATTGGGGGGCGGGACAGATACGCAGTATTTT
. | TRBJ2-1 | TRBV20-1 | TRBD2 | CSARRSLAGSLVSSYNEQFF | TGCAGTGCCAGGCGATCCCTAGCGGGTTCGTTGGTGAGCTCCTACAATGAGCAGTTCTTC
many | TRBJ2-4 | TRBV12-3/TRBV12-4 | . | CASSEVGAKNIQYF | TGTGCCAGCAGTGAGGTGGGGGCCAAAAACATTCAGTACTTC
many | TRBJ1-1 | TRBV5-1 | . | CASSLQGQAFF | TGCGCCAGCAGCTTGCAGGGTCAAGCTTTCTTT
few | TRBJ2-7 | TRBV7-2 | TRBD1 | CASSPITGTGSYEQYF | TGTGCCAGCAGCCCAATAACCGGGACAGGATCCTACGAGCAGTACTTC
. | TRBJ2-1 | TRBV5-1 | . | CASSLMPPGAYNEQFF | TGCGCCAGCAGCTTGATGCCCCCTGGGGCCTACAATGAGCAGTTCTTC
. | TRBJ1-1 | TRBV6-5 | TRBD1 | CASSYSLYRGDTEAFF | TGTGCCAGCAGTTACTCGCTTTACAGGGGTGACACTGAAGCTTTCTTT
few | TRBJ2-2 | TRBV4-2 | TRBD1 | CASSQAGDREVRELFF | TGTGCCAGCAGCCAAGCCGGGGACAGGGAAGTCAGGGAGCTGTTTTTT
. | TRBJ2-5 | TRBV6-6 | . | CASSSDSITWNF | TGTGCCAGCAGTTCCGATTCTATTACCTGGAACTTC
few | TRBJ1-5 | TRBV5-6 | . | CASTVSMQPLKPQHF | TGTGCCAGCACCGTATCGATGCAGCCCCTAAAGCCCCAGCATTTT
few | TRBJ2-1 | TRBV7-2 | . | CASSLVANYNEQFF | TGTGCCAGCAGCTTAGTAGCGAATTACAATGAGCAGTTCTTC
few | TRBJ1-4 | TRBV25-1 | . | CASSSTLREKLFF | TGTGCCAGCAGTTCAACTCTCCGGGAAAAACTGTTTTTT
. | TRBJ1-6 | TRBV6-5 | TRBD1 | CASSYVNRGGDSPLHF | TGTGCCAGCAGTTATGTGAACAGGGGGGGGGATTCACCCCTCCACTTT
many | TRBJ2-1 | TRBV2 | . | CASSGYFDNEQFF | TGTGCCAGCAGTGGGTACTTCGACAATGAGCAGTTCTTC
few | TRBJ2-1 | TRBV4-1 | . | CASSQESRGPSYNEQFF | TGCGCCAGCAGCCAAGAATCGCGGGGACCCTCCTACAATGAGCAGTTCTTC
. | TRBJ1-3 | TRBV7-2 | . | CASSNGGVAGNTIYF | TGTGCCAGCAGCAACGGGGGGGTAGCTGGAAACACCATATATTTT
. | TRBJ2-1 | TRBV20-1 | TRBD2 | CSARRLAEPYNEQFF | TGCAGTGCTAGGAGACTAGCGGAGCCTTACAATGAGCAGTTCTTC
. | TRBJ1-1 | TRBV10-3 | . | CAISEKSLNTEAFF | TGTGCCATCAGTGAGAAGAGTTTGAACACTGAAGCTTTCTTT
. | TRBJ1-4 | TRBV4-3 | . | CASSQDPHEEKLFF | TGCGCCAGCAGCCAAGATCCCCACGAGGAAAAACTGTTTTTT
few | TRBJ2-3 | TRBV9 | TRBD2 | CASSTRVAGGEGTDTQYF | TGTGCCAGCAGCACCCGAGTAGCGGGGGGTGAAGGGACAGATACGCAGTATTTT
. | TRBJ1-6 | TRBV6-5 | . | CASSYGPPDGNSPLHF | TGTGCCAGCAGTTACGGGCCACCGGATGGTAATTCACCCCTCCACTTT
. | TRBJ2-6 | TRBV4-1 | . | CASSQDLSSGANVLTF | TGCGCCAGCAGCCAAGATCTAAGCTCTGGGGCCAACGTCCTGACTTTC
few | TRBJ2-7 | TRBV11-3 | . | CASSPQGIEQYF | TGTGCCAGCAGCCCCCAGGGCATCGAGCAGTACTTC
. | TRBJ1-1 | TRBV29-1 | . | CSVVGQTIGTTEAFF | TGCAGCGTGGTAGGACAGACCATTGGGACCACTGAAGCTTTCTTT
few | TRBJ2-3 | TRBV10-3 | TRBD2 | CAISPSGGTDTQYF | TGTGCCATCAGTCCTAGCGGGGGCACAGATACGCAGTATTTT
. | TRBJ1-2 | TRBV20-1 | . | CSARVGTTEHTF | TGCAGTGCTAGAGTCGGGACAACGGAACACACCTTC
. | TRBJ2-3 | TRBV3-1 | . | CASSQIWSDTQYF | TGTGCCAGCAGCCAAATTTGGTCAGATACGCAGTATTTT
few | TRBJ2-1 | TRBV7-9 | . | CASSDNSGQRGTLYNEQFF | TGTGCCAGCAGCGACAACAGCGGACAGAGAGGGACACTATACAATGAGCAGTTCTTC
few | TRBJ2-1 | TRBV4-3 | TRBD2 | CASSQDPPSGSGGRNEQFF | TGCGCCAGCAGCCAAGATCCCCCTTCAGGGAGCGGGGGGCGCAATGAGCAGTTCTTC
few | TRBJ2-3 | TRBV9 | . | CASSAPRAPQGTDTQYF | TGTGCCAGCAGCGCCCCCCGAGCGCCCCAGGGAACAGATACGCAGTATTTT
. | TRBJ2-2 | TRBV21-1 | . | CASSKERRVGTGELFF | TGTGCCAGCAGCAAAGAGAGGAGGGTTGGGACCGGGGAGCTGTTTTTT
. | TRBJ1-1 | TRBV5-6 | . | CASSLGGWDTEAFF | TGTGCCAGCAGCTTGGGAGGTTGGGACACTGAAGCTTTCTTT
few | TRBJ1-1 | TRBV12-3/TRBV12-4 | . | CASSFMRDTEAFF | TGTGCCAGCAGTTTCATGAGGGATACTGAAGCTTTCTTT
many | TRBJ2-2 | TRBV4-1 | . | CASSQRSRFGELFF | TGCGCCAGCAGCCAAAGATCACGGTTCGGGGAGCTGTTTTTT
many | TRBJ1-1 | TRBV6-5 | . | CASRGNTEAFF | TGCGCCAGCAGGGGGAACACTGAAGCTTTCTTT
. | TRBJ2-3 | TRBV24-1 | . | CATSDPGGKFTDTQYF | TGTGCCACCAGTGATCCTGGGGGAAAATTCACAGATACGCAGTATTTT
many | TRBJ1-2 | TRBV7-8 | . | CASSFSTGYGYTF | TGTGCCAGCAGCTTCAGTACGGGCTATGGCTACACCTTC
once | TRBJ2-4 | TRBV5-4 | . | CASSSPWLGAKNIQYF | TGTGCCAGCAGCTCTCCGTGGCTTGGGGCCAAAAACATTCAGTACTTC
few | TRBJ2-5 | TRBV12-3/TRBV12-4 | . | CASSSRAMEETQYF | TGTGCCAGCAGTTCTAGAGCCATGGAAGAGACCCAGTACTTC
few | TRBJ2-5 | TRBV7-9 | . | CASTLGLESRPQETQYF | TGTGCCAGCACCCTGGGGTTAGAGTCCCGGCCCCAAGAGACCCAGTACTTC
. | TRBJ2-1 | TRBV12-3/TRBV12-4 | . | CASSPPPLLRGQFF | TGTGCCAGCAGTCCTCCCCCCCTTCTCCGTGGGCAGTTCTTC
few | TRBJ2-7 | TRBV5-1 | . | CASSLDQGPYEQYF | TGCGCCAGCAGCTTGGACCAGGGCCCCTACGAGCAGTACTTC
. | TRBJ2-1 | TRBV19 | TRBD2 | CASSRAGALNEQFF | TGTGCCAGTAGTAGAGCGGGGGCGTTGAATGAGCAGTTCTTC
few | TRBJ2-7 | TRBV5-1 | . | CASSLALGLEQYF | TGCGCCAGCAGCTTGGCCCTGGGACTCGAGCAGTACTTC
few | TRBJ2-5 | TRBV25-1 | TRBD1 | CASSDGGRGLQETQYF | TGTGCCAGCAGTGACGGGGGCAGGGGGCTACAAGAGACCCAGTACTTC
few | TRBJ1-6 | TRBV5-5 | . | CASSGRNSPLHF | TGTGCCAGCAGCGGGAGGAATTCACCCCTCCACTTT
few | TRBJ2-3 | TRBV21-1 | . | CASSKGRGAGDTQYF | TGTGCCAGCAGCAAAGGCCGGGGGGCTGGAGATACGCAGTATTTT
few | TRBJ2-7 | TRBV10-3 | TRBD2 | CAIGARQGTSGTDEQYF | TGTGCCATCGGAGCCAGGCAAGGGACTAGCGGGACTGATGAGCAGTACTTC